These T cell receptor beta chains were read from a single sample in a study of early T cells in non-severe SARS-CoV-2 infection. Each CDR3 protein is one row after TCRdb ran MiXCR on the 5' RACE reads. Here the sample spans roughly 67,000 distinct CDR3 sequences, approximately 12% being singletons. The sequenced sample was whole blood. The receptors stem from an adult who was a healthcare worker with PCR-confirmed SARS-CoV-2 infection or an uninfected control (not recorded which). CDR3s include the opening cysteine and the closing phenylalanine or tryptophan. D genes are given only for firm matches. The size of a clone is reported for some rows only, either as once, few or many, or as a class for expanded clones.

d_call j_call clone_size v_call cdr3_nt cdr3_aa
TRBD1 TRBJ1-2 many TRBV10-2 TGCGCCAGCAGTGAGCCGCTCGACAGGGGCCGCTATGGCTACACCTTC CASSEPLDRGRYGYTF
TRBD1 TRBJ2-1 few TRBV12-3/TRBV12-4 TGTGCCAGCAGTTCACACCCGGGACAGTCTTACAATGAGCAGTTCTTC CASSSHPGQSYNEQFF
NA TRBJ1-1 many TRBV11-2 TGTGCCAGCAGCTCCTACCTCTACATGAACACTGAAGCTTTCTTT CASSSYLYMNTEAFF
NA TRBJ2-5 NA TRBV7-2 TGTGCCAGCAGCCCTCTCGGGGGTTGGGGTCAAGAGACCCAGTACTTC CASSPLGGWGQETQYF
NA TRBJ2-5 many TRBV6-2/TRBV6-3 TGTGCCAGCAGTTACTGGTTACAAGAGACCCAGTACTTC CASSYWLQETQYF
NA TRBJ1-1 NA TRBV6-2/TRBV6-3 TGTGCCAGCAGCGATAACACTGAAGCTTTCTTT CASSDNTEAFF
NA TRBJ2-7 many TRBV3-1 TGTGCCAGCAGCCAACGGGGGGAGCAGTACTTC CASSQRGEQYF
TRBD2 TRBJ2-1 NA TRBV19 TGTGCCAGTAGTATGGACGGGACTAGTACGGTTGAGCAGTTCTTC CASSMDGTSTVEQFF
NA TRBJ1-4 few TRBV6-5 TGTGCCAGCAGCCCGGGGGGCCTGACGGGTAATGAAAAACTGTTTTTT CASSPGGLTGNEKLFF
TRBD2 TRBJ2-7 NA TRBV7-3 TGTGCCAGCAGCCCCTCTAGCGGGGGGTTTTCCGAGCAGTACTTC CASSPSSGGFSEQYF
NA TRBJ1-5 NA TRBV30 TGTGCCTGGAGTGTCTCAGTTTTTAGGGGGGCCTATCAGCCCCAGCATTTT CAWSVSVFRGAYQPQHF
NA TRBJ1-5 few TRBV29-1 TGCAGCGTTGTGTCGGGCAATCAGCCCCAGCATTTT CSVVSGNQPQHF
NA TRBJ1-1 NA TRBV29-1 TGCAGCGTTGATGATCTTCGGGAAGCTTTCTTT CSVDDLREAFF
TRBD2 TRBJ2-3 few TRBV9 TGTGCCAGCAGTCGGACTAGCGGGGGGCCGATGGATACGCAGTATTTT CASSRTSGGPMDTQYF